By frequency in the sample, the clone carrying this TCR beta chain is medium-sized. This sample includes further DNA sequences coding for the same CDR3. The V end lost 0 bases, the J end lost 3 bases, and 6 bases lay between the germline ends. Germline CDR1 reads SGDLS; CDR2 reads YYNGEE. This CDR3 is 13 amino acids long. Original methodology: Amplification with reference gene primers provided the estimates of nucleated cell counts. The protocol was immunoSEQ multiplex PCR, while the TCRdb copy is restricted to in-frame clones and leaves out a portion. V, J and clone size are those of that table, while D and trimming were read from the DNA. Here the sample spans about 190,000 clones, less than 85% being singletons. The record originates from a study of blood T cell repertoires in COVID-19. Study overall: The origin of the acute and convalescent COVID-19 samples was the United States, Italy and Spain. T cells, B-cell-depleted T cells, or PBMCs provided the cDNA or gDNA that served as material.

V gene TRBV9 combines with J gene TRBJ2-5; D unclear. Sequencing was carried out using peripheral blood. The TCR originated in a woman aged 45-65 years with acute or convalescent COVID-19. The CDR3 nucleotides are TGTGCCAGCAGCGTAGCCCGGGAAGAGACCCAGTACTTC. It is translated as CASSVAREETQYF.